Listed below are T cell receptor beta chains from one sample, sequenced in a study of blood T cell repertoires in COVID-19. Repertoires were generated with immunoSEQ multiplex PCR, while TCRdb's copy carries only in-frame clones and drops some. This table has about 270,000 clones, approximately 90% appearing once. Sequenced: PBMCs or T cells enriched from blood (not recorded which). The receptors were sampled from a woman aged 25 to 39 with acute COVID-19. Each CDR3 is given with its conserved first and last residue. A D gene is named only where the DNA matches it firmly. Clone size is given for some rows only: seen once, a few or many times, or a class if the clone is expanded.

V gene: TRBV28
clone size: NA
D gene: TRBD1
J gene: TRBJ1-5
CDR3 protein: CASSLRGQENSNQPQHF
CDR3 DNA: TGTGCCAGCAGTTTGAGGGGACAGGAGAATAGCAATCAGCCCCAGCATTTT

V gene: TRBV18
clone size: NA
D gene: TRBD1
J gene: TRBJ2-7
CDR3 protein: CASSLTGTEGSYEQYF
CDR3 DNA: TGTGCCAGCTCACTTACCGGGACAGAGGGTTCCTACGAGCAGTACTTC

V gene: TRBV3-1/TRBV3-2
clone size: NA
D gene: TRBD2
J gene: TRBJ2-1
CDR3 protein: CASSGTSGSYEQFF
CDR3 DNA: TGTGCCAGCAGTGGGACTAGCGGGAGCTATGAGCAGTTCTTC

V gene: TRBV29-1
clone size: few
D gene: TRBD2
J gene: TRBJ2-1
CDR3 protein: CSVLAGSSYNEQFF
CDR3 DNA: TGCAGCGTTCTAGCGGGGAGCTCCTACAATGAGCAGTTCTTC

V gene: TRBV15
clone size: once
D gene: TRBD2
J gene: TRBJ2-7
CDR3 protein: CATSSRGGSYEQYF
CDR3 DNA: TGTGCCACCAGCTCCCGGGGGGGGTCCTACGAGCAGTACTTC

V gene: TRBV5-8
clone size: NA
D gene: NA
J gene: TRBJ1-4
CDR3 protein: CASSFREKLFF
CDR3 DNA: TGTGCCAGCAGCTTTCGTGAAAAACTGTTTTTT

V gene: TRBV28
clone size: NA
D gene: TRBD1
J gene: TRBJ1-4
CDR3 protein: CASSSDRYNEKLFF
CDR3 DNA: TGTGCCAGCAGTTCGGACAGGTATAATGAAAAACTGTTTTTT

V gene: TRBV5-4
clone size: NA
D gene: NA
J gene: TRBJ2-2
CDR3 protein: CASSPGQTNANTGELFF
CDR3 DNA: TGTGCCAGCAGCCCGGGACAAACTAACGCGAACACCGGGGAGCTGTTTTTT

V gene: TRBV21-1
clone size: few
D gene: NA
J gene: TRBJ1-6
CDR3 protein: CASSRGAGFFYNSPLHF
CDR3 DNA: TGTGCCAGCAGCCGGGGGGCAGGGTTTTTCTATAATTCACCCCTCCACTTT

V gene: TRBV12-5
clone size: NA
D gene: NA
J gene: TRBJ2-1
CDR3 protein: CASAPAASYNEQFF
CDR3 DNA: TGTGCTAGTGCTCCAGCGGCCTCCTACAATGAGCAGTTCTTC

V gene: TRBV5-1
clone size: NA
D gene: TRBD2
J gene: TRBJ2-3
CDR3 protein: CASSRTSGTSTDTQYF
CDR3 DNA: TGCGCCAGCAGCCGGACTAGCGGGACTAGCACAGATACGCAGTATTTT

V gene: TRBV19
clone size: NA
D gene: TRBD2
J gene: TRBJ2-1
CDR3 protein: CASSIYGGSPYNEQFF
CDR3 DNA: TGTGCCAGTAGTATATATGGCGGGAGCCCCTACAATGAGCAGTTCTTC

V gene: TRBV3-1/TRBV3-2
clone size: once
D gene: NA
J gene: TRBJ2-5
CDR3 protein: CASSYQETQYF
CDR3 DNA: TGTGCCAGCAGCTATCAAGAGACCCAGTACTTC

V gene: TRBV2
clone size: NA
D gene: NA
J gene: TRBJ2-7
CDR3 protein: CASSVRGTYEQYF
CDR3 DNA: TGTGCCAGCAGTGTTAGGGGGACCTACGAGCAGTACTTC

V gene: TRBV6-5
clone size: NA
D gene: NA
J gene: TRBJ1-1
CDR3 protein: CASSSPRDTEAFF
CDR3 DNA: TGTGCCAGCAGTAGCCCCAGGGACACTGAAGCTTTCTTT

V gene: TRBV27
clone size: NA
D gene: NA
J gene: TRBJ1-5
CDR3 protein: CASSAAADYGNQPQHF
CDR3 DNA: TGTGCCAGCAGTGCCGCGGCAGATTATGGCAATCAGCCCCAGCATTTT

V gene: TRBV11-2
clone size: NA
D gene: TRBD2
J gene: TRBJ2-2
CDR3 protein: CASSLTAGTSLTGELFF
CDR3 DNA: TGTGCCAGCAGCTTAACCGCCGGGACTAGCCTCACCGGGGAGCTGTTTTTT

V gene: TRBV4-3
clone size: few
D gene: NA
J gene: TRBJ2-7
CDR3 protein: CASSQETVGYEQYF
CDR3 DNA: TGCGCCAGCAGCCAAGAAACGGTCGGGTACGAGCAGTACTTC

V gene: TRBV7-9
clone size: few
D gene: NA
J gene: TRBJ2-7
CDR3 protein: CASSSDTIYEQYF
CDR3 DNA: TGTGCCAGCAGCTCGGACACGATCTACGAGCAGTACTTC

V gene: TRBV29-1
clone size: NA
D gene: NA
J gene: TRBJ2-5
CDR3 protein: CSVEEWDKKETQYF
CDR3 DNA: TGCAGCGTTGAAGAATGGGACAAGAAAGAGACCCAGTACTTC

V gene: TRBV10-3
clone size: NA
D gene: TRBD1
J gene: TRBJ2-2
CDR3 protein: CAISAEGTVLGGELFF
CDR3 DNA: TGTGCCATCAGTGCCGAAGGGACAGTGCTTGGCGGGGAGCTGTTTTTT

V gene: TRBV30
clone size: NA
D gene: TRBD2
J gene: TRBJ2-5
CDR3 protein: CAWNKGLAPGQTQYF
CDR3 DNA: TGTGCCTGGAACAAGGGACTAGCCCCCGGGCAGACCCAGTACTTC

V gene: TRBV18
clone size: once
D gene: NA
J gene: TRBJ1-4
CDR3 protein: CASSPRQDVGEKLFF
CDR3 DNA: TGTGCCAGCTCACCCCGACAGGACGTGGGGGAAAAACTGTTTTTT

V gene: TRBV9
clone size: NA
D gene: NA
J gene: TRBJ1-2
CDR3 protein: CASSGAPGLVLAF
CDR3 DNA: TGTGCCAGCAGCGGGGCCCCGGGACTGGTCCTCGCCTTC

V gene: TRBV5-4
clone size: NA
D gene: TRBD2
J gene: TRBJ2-1
CDR3 protein: CASSSGLAGGQEQFF
CDR3 DNA: TGTGCCAGCAGCTCAGGACTAGCGGGAGGACAGGAGCAGTTCTTC

V gene: TRBV6-1
clone size: NA
D gene: TRBD1
J gene: TRBJ2-1
CDR3 protein: CASSDRQGARYEQFF
CDR3 DNA: TGTGCCAGCAGTGATCGGCAGGGGGCGCGCTATGAGCAGTTCTTC

V gene: TRBV7-9
clone size: NA
D gene: NA
J gene: TRBJ1-1
CDR3 protein: CASSPTGSMNTEAFF
CDR3 DNA: TGTGCCAGCAGCCCGACAGGATCTATGAACACTGAAGCTTTCTTT

V gene: TRBV7-3
clone size: NA
D gene: TRBD2
J gene: TRBJ2-3
CDR3 protein: CASSSELAGADTQYF
CDR3 DNA: TGTGCCAGCAGCTCCGAACTAGCGGGGGCAGATACGCAGTATTTT

V gene: TRBV12-3/TRBV12-4
clone size: NA
D gene: TRBD1
J gene: TRBJ2-7
CDR3 protein: CASRTGGYEQYF
CDR3 DNA: TGTGCCAGCAGGACAGGGGGCTACGAGCAGTACTTC

V gene: TRBV11-2
clone size: NA
D gene: NA
J gene: TRBJ1-6
CDR3 protein: CASTGVRDSPLHF
CDR3 DNA: TGTGCCAGCACGGGGGTACGGGATTCACCCCTCCACTTT

V gene: TRBV28
clone size: NA
D gene: NA
J gene: TRBJ2-7
CDR3 protein: CASGDGRVHEQYF
CDR3 DNA: TGTGCCAGCGGGGATGGCAGGGTCCACGAGCAGTACTTC

V gene: TRBV27
clone size: once
D gene: TRBD2
J gene: TRBJ2-7
CDR3 protein: CASSLAGGGQKQYF
CDR3 DNA: TGTGCCAGCAGTTTAGCGGGAGGGGGCCAGAAGCAGTACTTC

V gene: TRBV30
clone size: NA
D gene: NA
J gene: TRBJ1-1
CDR3 protein: CAWTSLPGGTTEAFF
CDR3 DNA: TGTGCCTGGACCTCACTCCCCGGGGGAACCACTGAAGCTTTCTTT

V gene: TRBV5-4
clone size: NA
D gene: TRBD2
J gene: TRBJ2-1
CDR3 protein: CASSSTLAGGYNEQFF
CDR3 DNA: TGTGCCAGCAGCTCCACTTTAGCGGGAGGCTACAATGAGCAGTTCTTC

V gene: TRBV29-1
clone size: NA
D gene: NA
J gene: TRBJ2-3
CDR3 protein: CSVQGFRGTDTQYF
CDR3 DNA: TGCAGCGTTCAGGGGTTTAGGGGCACAGATACGCAGTATTTT

V gene: TRBV7-9
clone size: NA
D gene: TRBD1
J gene: TRBJ2-1
CDR3 protein: CASSRGQGTTHHNEQFF
CDR3 DNA: TGTGCCAGCAGCCGAGGACAGGGCACCACCCACCACAATGAGCAGTTCTTC

V gene: TRBV2
clone size: NA
D gene: TRBD1
J gene: TRBJ2-4
CDR3 protein: CASSGGQLAKNIQYF
CDR3 DNA: TGTGCCAGCAGTGGGGGACAGCTAGCCAAAAACATTCAGTACTTC

V gene: TRBV28
clone size: NA
D gene: TRBD1
J gene: TRBJ2-2
CDR3 protein: CASSPEGGQGLRELFF
CDR3 DNA: TGTGCCAGCAGCCCCGAAGGGGGACAGGGTCTAAGGGAGCTGTTTTTT